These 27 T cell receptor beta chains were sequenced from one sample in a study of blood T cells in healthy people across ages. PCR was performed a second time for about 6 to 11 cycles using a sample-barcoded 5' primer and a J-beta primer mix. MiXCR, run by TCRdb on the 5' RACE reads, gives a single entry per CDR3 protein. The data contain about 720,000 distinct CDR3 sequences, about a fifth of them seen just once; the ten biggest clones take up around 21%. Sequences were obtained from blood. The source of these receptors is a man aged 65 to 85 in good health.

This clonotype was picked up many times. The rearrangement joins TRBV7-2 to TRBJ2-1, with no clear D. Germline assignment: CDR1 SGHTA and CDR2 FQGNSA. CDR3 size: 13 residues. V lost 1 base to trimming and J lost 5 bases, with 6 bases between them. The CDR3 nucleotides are TGTGCCAGCAGCTTAGTTGCGAACAATGAGCAGTTCTTC. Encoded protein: CASSLVANNEQFF.

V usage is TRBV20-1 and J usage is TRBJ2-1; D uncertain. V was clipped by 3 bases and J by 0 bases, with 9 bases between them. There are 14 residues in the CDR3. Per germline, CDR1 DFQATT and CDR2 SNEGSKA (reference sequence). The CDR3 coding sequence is TGCAGTGCTAGGGGCAGCACCTCCTACAATGAGCAGTTCTTC. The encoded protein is CSARGSTSYNEQFF.

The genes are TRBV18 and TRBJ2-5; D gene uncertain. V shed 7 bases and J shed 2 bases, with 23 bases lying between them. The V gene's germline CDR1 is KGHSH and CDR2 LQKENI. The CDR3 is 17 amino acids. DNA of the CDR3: TGTGCCAGCTACACGCCCGTCTTCCGACTCGGACAAGAGACCCAGTACTTC. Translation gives CASYTPVFRLGQETQYF.

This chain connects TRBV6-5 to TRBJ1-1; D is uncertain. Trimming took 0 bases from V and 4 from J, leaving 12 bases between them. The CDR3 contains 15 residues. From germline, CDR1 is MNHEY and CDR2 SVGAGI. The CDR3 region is CASSYSWGAGTEAFF. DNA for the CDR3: TGTGCCAGCAGTTACTCCTGGGGAGCGGGCACTGAAGCTTTCTTT.

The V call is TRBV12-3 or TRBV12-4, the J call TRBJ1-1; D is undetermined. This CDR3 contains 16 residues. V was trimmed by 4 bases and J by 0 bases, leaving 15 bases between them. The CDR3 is CASSYPRVAVNTEAFF. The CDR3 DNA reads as TGTGCCAGCAGTTACCCGAGGGTGGCGGTGAACACTGAAGCTTTCTTT.

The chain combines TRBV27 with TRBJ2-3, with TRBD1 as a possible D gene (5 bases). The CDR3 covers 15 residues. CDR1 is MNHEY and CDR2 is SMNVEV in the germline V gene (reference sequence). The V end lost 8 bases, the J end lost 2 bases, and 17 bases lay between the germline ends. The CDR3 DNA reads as TGTGCCAGCTCCCCACTTCAGGGTATCACAGATACGCAGTATTTT. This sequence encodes CASSPLQGITDTQYF.

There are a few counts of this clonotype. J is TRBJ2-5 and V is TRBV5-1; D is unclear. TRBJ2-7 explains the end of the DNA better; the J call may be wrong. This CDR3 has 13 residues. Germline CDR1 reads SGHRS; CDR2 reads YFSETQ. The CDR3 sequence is CASSSDISYEQYF. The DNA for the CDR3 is TGCGCCAGCAGCTCCGACATATCCTACGAGCAGTACTTC.

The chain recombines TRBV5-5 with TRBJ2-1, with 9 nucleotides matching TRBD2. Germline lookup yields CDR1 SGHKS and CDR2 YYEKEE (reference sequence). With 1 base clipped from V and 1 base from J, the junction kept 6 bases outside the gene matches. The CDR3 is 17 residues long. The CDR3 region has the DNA TGTGCCAGCAGCTTGCGGGCTAGCGGGGTGTCCTACAATGAGCAGTTCTTC. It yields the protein CASSLRASGVSYNEQFF.

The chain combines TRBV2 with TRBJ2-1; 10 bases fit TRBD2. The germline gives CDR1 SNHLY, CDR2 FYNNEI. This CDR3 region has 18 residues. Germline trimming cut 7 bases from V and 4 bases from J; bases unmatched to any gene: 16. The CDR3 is CASTAVSSTSGKYNEQFF. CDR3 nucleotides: TGTGCCAGCACAGCTGTTTCATCTACTAGCGGGAAATACAATGAGCAGTTCTTC.

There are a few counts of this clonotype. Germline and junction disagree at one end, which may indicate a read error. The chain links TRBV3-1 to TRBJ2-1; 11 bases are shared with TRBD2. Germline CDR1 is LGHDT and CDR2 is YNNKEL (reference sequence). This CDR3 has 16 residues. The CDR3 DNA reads TGTGCCAGCATCCAAACTAGCGGGAGCTCCTACAATGAGCAGTTCTTC. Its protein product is CASIQTSGSSYNEQFF.

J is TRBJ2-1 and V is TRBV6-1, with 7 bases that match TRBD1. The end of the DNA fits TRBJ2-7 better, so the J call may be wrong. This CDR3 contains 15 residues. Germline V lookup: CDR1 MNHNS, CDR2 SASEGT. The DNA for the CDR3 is TGTGCCAGCAGTCCACAGGGACAGACAAACTACGAGCAGTACGTC. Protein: CASSPQGQTNYEQYV.

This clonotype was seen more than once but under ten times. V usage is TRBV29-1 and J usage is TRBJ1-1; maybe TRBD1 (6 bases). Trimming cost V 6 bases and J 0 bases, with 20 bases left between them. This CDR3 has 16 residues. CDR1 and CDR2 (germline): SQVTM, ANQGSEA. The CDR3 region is CSVRGVGGPMNTEAFF. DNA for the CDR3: TGCAGCGTGAGGGGGGTGGGGGGCCCCATGAACACTGAAGCTTTCTTT.

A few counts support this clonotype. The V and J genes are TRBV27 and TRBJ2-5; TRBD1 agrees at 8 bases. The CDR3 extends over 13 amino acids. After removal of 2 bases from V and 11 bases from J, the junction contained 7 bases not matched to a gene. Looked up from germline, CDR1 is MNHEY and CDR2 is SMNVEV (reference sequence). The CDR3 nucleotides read TGTGCCAGCAGTTTAGGACAGGGCCGAGAGCAGTACTTC. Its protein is CASSLGQGREQYF.

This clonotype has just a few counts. The CDR3 region is CASDGGARNEQFF. The DNA of the CDR3 is TGTGCCAGCGACGGGGGAGCTAGGAATGAGCAGTTCTTC. This chain connects TRBV12-3 or TRBV12-4 to TRBJ2-1; a weak D match, TRBD2 (6 bases). V was shortened by 8 bases and J by 7 bases, with 15 bases between the two germline ends. This CDR3 is 13 amino acids long.

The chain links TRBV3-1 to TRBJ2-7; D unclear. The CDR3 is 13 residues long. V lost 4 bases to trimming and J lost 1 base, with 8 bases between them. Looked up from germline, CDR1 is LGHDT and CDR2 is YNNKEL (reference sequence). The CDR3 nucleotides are TGTGCCAGCAGCCCAACCCGGTCCTACGAGCAGTACTTC. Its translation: CASSPTRSYEQYF.

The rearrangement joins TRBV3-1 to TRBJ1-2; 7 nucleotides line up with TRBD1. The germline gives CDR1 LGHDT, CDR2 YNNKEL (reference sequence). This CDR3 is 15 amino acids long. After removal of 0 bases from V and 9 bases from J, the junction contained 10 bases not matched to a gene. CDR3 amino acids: CASSQDLDRAGRYTF. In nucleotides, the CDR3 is TGTGCCAGCAGCCAAGATCTCGACAGGGCTGGTCGCTACACCTTC.

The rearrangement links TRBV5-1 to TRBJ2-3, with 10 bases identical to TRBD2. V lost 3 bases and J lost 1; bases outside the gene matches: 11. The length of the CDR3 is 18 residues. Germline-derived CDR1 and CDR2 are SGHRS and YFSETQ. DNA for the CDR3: TGCGCCAGCAGCTCCTTTTTAGCGGGGGGTATGGGCACAGATACGCAGTATTTT. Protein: CASSSFLAGGMGTDTQYF.

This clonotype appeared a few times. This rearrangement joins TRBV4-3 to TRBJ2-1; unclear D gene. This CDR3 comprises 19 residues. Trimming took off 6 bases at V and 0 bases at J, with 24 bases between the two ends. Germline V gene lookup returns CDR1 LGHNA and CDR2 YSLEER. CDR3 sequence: CASRGGPLLPLSSYNEQFF. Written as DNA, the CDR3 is TGCGCCAGCAGGGGTGGCCCCCTTTTACCCCTGAGCTCCTACAATGAGCAGTTCTTC.

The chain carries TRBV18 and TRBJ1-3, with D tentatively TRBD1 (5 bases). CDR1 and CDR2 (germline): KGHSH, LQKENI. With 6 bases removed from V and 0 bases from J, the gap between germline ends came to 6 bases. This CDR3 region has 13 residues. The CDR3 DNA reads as TGTGCCAGCTCGACAGACTCTGGAAACACCATATATTTT. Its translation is CASSTDSGNTIYF.

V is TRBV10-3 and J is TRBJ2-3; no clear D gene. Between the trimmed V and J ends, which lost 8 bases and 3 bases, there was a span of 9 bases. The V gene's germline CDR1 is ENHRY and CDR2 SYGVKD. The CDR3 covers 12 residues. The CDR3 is CAIGSETDTQYF. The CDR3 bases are TGTGCCATCGGATCTGAAACAGATACGCAGTATTTT.

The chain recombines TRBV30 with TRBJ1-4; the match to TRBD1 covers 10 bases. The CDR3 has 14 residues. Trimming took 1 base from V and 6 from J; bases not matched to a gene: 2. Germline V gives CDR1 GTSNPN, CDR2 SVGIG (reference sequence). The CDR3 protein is CAWSGDRGYEKLFF. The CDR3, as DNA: TGTGCCTGGAGTGGGGACAGGGGATATGAAAAACTGTTTTTT.

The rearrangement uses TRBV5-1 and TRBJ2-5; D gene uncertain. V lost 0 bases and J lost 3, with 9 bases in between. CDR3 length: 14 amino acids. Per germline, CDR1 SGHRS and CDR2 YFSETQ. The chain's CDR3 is CASSLVGAEETQYF. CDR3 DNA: TGCGCCAGCAGCTTGGTTGGCGCAGAAGAGACCCAGTACTTC. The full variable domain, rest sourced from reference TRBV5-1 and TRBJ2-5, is KAGVTQTPRYLIKTRGQQVTLSCSPISGHRSVSWYQQTPGQGLQFLFEYFSETQRNKGNFPGRFSGRQFSNSRSEMNVSTLELGDSALYLCASSLVGAEETQYFGPGTRLLVL.

CDR3 region: CASSRYENTEAFF. DNA for the CDR3: TGTGCCAGCAGCCGGTATGAGAACACTGAAGCTTTCTTT. The chain recombines TRBV12-3 or TRBV12-4 with TRBJ1-1, with D uncertain. V lost 6 bases and J 1 base, leaving 9 bases between the germline ends. CDR3 size: 13 residues.

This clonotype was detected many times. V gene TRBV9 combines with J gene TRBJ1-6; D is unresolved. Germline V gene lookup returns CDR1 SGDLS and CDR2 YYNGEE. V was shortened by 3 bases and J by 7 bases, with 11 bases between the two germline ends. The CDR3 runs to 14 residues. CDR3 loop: CASSAGSGNSPLHF. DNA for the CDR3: TGTGCCAGCAGCGCGGGATCTGGGAATTCACCCCTCCACTTT.

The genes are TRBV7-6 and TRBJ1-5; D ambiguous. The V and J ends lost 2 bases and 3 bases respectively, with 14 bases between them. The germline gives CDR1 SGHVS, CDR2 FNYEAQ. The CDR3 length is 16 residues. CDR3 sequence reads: CASSLQAGPSNQPQHF. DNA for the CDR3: TGTGCCAGCAGCTTACAAGCTGGGCCTTCCAATCAGCCCCAGCATTTT.

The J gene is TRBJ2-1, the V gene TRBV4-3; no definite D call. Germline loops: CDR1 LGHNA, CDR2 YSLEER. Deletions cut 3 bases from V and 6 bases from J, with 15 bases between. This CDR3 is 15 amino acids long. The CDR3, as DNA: TGCGCCAGCAGCCATGACGGATCAAGGAGCAATGAGCAGTTCTTC. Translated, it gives CASSHDGSRSNEQFF.

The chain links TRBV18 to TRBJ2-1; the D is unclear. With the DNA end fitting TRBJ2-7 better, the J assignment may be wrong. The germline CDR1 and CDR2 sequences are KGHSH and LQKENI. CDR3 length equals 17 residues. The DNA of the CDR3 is TGTGCCAGCTCACCAGTCGGTTTTGAGAAAAAATCCTACGAGCAGTACTTC. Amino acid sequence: CASSPVGFEKKSYEQYF.